The source of this TCR beta chain is a study of blood T cell repertoires in COVID-19. About the study: Both acute and convalescent COVID-19 samples were obtained from the United States, Italy and Spain.

As handled by the study authors: How many nucleated cells were present was estimated from reference gene primer amplification. Assay: immunoSEQ multiplex PCR; the TCRdb copy retains only in-frame clones and omits some. The V and J calls and clone size are taken from that table; D and trimming were inferred from the DNA. The sample includes some 400,000 clones, roughly 86% seen only once; the top ten take approximately 1%. With 4 bases removed from V and 4 bases from J, the gap between germline ends came to 20 bases. This CDR3 is built from 16 residues. Per the germline V gene, CDR1 is SEHNR and CDR2 is FQNEAQ (reference sequence).

Specimen: peripheral blood. The chain couples TRBV7-9 to TRBJ2-7; a possible D gene is TRBD2 (5 bases). The TCR was taken from a human donor with acute or convalescent COVID-19. The donor label of this sample is uncertain. The CDR3 sequence: CASSSEDPWSPYEQYF. The CDR3 DNA follows: TGTGCCAGCAGCTCGGAGGATCCATGGTCCCCTTACGAGCAGTACTTC.